This is a list of T cell receptor beta chains from one sample in a study of regulatory T cells in long-lasting Graves disease. TCRdb processed the multiplex PCR reads anew with MiXCR; each CDR3 protein has one entry. The sample carries more than 400,000 distinct CDR3 sequences, 15% to 20% recorded once. These same records also appear under a second study, on T cells in Graves' hyperthyroidism and ophthalmopathy.

The sample consisted of peripheral blood mononuclear cells (PBMCs), taken at new diagnosis, from a patient treated with antithyroid drugs. These receptors were taken from a man aged 35 to 55 with Graves disease. Both conserved end residues are part of each CDR3. D genes are given only for firm matches. Not all rows give a size; the values are once, few, many and, for expanded clones, a class.

>many|TRBD2|TRBJ2-1|TRBV7-8
TGTGCCAGCAGTCGACTAGCGGGAAACTCCAATGAGCAGTTCTTC
CASSRLAGNSNEQFF
>many|.|TRBJ2-1|TRBV5-1
TGCGCCAGCAGCTTGGGGACAGTCTATAATGAGCAGTTCTTC
CASSLGTVYNEQFF
>many|.|TRBJ2-2|TRBV3-1
TGTGCCAGCAGCCTGTTCTCCGGGGAGCTGTTTTTT
CASSLFSGELFF
>few|TRBD1|TRBJ1-2|TRBV24-1
TGTGCCACCAGTGAACCACAGGGGGCGCGAGGCTACACCTTC
CATSEPQGARGYTF
>many|.|TRBJ2-7|TRBV28
TGTGCCAGCAGTTTACCGGTAACCTACGAGCAGTACTTC
CASSLPVTYEQYF
>many|.|TRBJ2-7|TRBV6-2/TRBV6-3
TGTGCCAGCAGTAGTTTTAACGGGGCCTCCTACGAGCAGTACTTC
CASSSFNGASYEQYF
>many|.|TRBJ2-7|TRBV30
TGTGCCTGGAGTAGGGGTCCAAACTCCTACGAGCAGTACTTC
CAWSRGPNSYEQYF
>.|.|TRBJ2-5|TRBV6-1
TGTGCCAGCAGAACCCGGGGCGCTGGGGAGACCCAGTACTTC
CASRTRGAGETQYF
>many|.|TRBJ2-2|TRBV20-1
TGCAGTGCTAGAGAGTCCTTAGGGGCGCGAACCGGGGAGCTGTTTTTT
CSARESLGARTGELFF
>.|TRBD1|TRBJ1-2|TRBV2
TGTGCCAGCAGGGGGACAGGGGAGAAAAGGGGCTACACCTTC
CASRGTGEKRGYTF
>few|TRBD2|TRBJ2-7|TRBV7-8
TGTGCCAGCAGCCAGGAGGCGGGGGTAGTAAGTTACAAGCAGTACTTC
CASSQEAGVVSYKQYF
>few|.|TRBJ1-1|TRBV20-1
TGCAGTGCTCGGAGACTGCGGGCGATGGACACTGAAGCTTTCTTT
CSARRLRAMDTEAFF
>few|.|TRBJ2-3|TRBV7-9
TGTGCCAGCAGCTTCTTAACAGGCCCAGATACGCAGTATTTT
CASSFLTGPDTQYF
>many|.|TRBJ2-5|TRBV28
TGTGCCAGCAGTCCCAGTTCGGGGGGCGGTGAGACCCAGTACTTC
CASSPSSGGGETQYF
>many|TRBD1|TRBJ1-5|TRBV6-1
TGTGCCAGCAGCAGGACAGGGGGCGCGGGTCAGCCCCAGCATTTT
CASSRTGGAGQPQHF
>many|.|TRBJ2-5|TRBV28
TGTGCCAGCAGTTTTGACAGTGGAGAGACCCAGTACTTC
CASSFDSGETQYF
>few|.|TRBJ1-2|TRBV28
TGTGCCAGCACCGCGCGGACAGGCTACACCTTC
CASTARTGYTF
>.|.|TRBJ1-6|TRBV28
TGTGCCGGGGGCGGGGGTATCATACCCCTCCACTTT
CAGGGGIIPLHF
>.|TRBD1|TRBJ1-5|TRBV9
TGTGCCAGCAGCGCGAGAACAGGGGTAGGCAATCAGCCCCAGCATTTT
CASSARTGVGNQPQHF
>few|.|TRBJ2-2|TRBV7-9
TGTGCCGTACTAGCCACCGGGGAGCTGTTTTTT
CAVLATGELFF
>few|.|TRBJ2-1|TRBV5-4
TGTGCAGAGTCAGGGATTAGTTTCCCCGATGAGCAGTTCTTC
CAESGISFPDEQFF
>.|.|TRBJ2-1|TRBV4-1
TGCGCCAGCAGGGGGGGACTTTCAGACTCCTACAATGAGCAGTTCTTC
CASRGGLSDSYNEQFF
>few|.|TRBJ1-4|TRBV19
TGTGCCAGTAATACCGGGACACATAATGAAAAACTGTTTTTT
CASNTGTHNEKLFF
>many|TRBD1|TRBJ1-1|TRBV11-3
TGTGCCAGCAGCTTAGATCTAGTGGGACAGGGGTTTCTCCCTGAAGCTTTCTTT
CASSLDLVGQGFLPEAFF
>.|.|TRBJ1-5|TRBV12-3/TRBV12-4
TGTGCCAGCAGTTTTTCGAGCTATCAGCCCCAGCATTTT
CASSFSSYQPQHF
>.|.|TRBJ1-1|TRBV3-1
TGTGCCAGCACCAACGGACAGTCCATGAACACTGAAGCTTTCTTT
CASTNGQSMNTEAFF
>few|.|TRBJ2-5|TRBV10-3
TGTGCCATCAGTTCCGGGACTGCGACGTCCCAGTACTTC
CAISSGTATSQYF
>many|.|TRBJ2-5|TRBV30
TGTGCCTGGAGTCCCAAAGAGACCCAGTACTTC
CAWSPKETQYF
>many|.|TRBJ1-4|TRBV28
TGTGCCAGCAGTTTTCAGGGAACTAATGAAAAACTGTTTTTT
CASSFQGTNEKLFF
>many|TRBD2|TRBJ2-7|TRBV29-1
TGCAGCGTTGAGAGGTTTAGCGGGGTCTACGAGCAGTACTTC
CSVERFSGVYEQYF
>.|.|TRBJ2-1|TRBV15
TGTGCCACCAGCAGAGGGACATCGGGGGGCGATGAGCAGTTCTTC
CATSRGTSGGDEQFF
>many|TRBD2|TRBJ2-5|TRBV20-1
TGCAGTGCGGATGACGGGACTAGCGGGCAAGAGACCCAGTACTTC
CSADDGTSGQETQYF
>.|.|TRBJ2-2|TRBV5-1
TGCGCCAGCAGCCCTAGCAGGAACACCGGGGAGCTGTTTTTT
CASSPSRNTGELFF
>many|TRBD2|TRBJ2-7|TRBV6-2/TRBV6-3
TGTGCCAGCAAGACTAGCGGGAGTTCCTACGAGCAGTACTTC
CASKTSGSSYEQYF
>.|.|TRBJ1-3|TRBV6-2/TRBV6-3
TGTGCCAGCAGTTCACCGGCCTCTGGAAACACCATATATTTT
CASSSPASGNTIYF
>many|.|TRBJ2-1|TRBV5-1
TGCGCCAGCAGCATAGCAGGGTACCGGGGCAATGAGCAGTTCTTC
CASSIAGYRGNEQFF
>many|.|TRBJ2-1|TRBV12-5
TGTGCTAGTGGGCCCACATGGCGGGGACACTACAATGAGCAGTTCTTC
CASGPTWRGHYNEQFF
>.|.|TRBJ2-7|TRBV10-3
TGTGCCATCAGTGTTGGTTCCTACGAGCAGTACTTC
CAISVGSYEQYF
>many|TRBD1|TRBJ2-7|TRBV28
TGTGCCAGCAGTTTCACTGCCGGGACAGGGTCCTACGAGCAGTACTTC
CASSFTAGTGSYEQYF
>many|.|TRBJ2-5|TRBV7-2
TGTGCCAGCAGCATCGGACTCCAAGAGACCCAGTACTTC
CASSIGLQETQYF
>many|.|TRBJ1-6|TRBV20-1
TGCAGTGCTACGAGCTCCTATAATTCACCCCTCCACTTT
CSATSSYNSPLHF
>.|TRBD1|TRBJ2-4|TRBV3-1
TGTGCCAGCAGCCACGAAAGAGAGGACAGGAGATTAGCCAGAAACATTCAGTACTTC
CASSHEREDRRLARNIQYF
>.|TRBD2|TRBJ2-3|TRBV19
TGTGCCAGCAAACTAGCGGGAGACACGAATACGCAGTATTTT
CASKLAGDTNTQYF
>many|.|TRBJ1-1|TRBV2
TGTGCCAGCAGGAAATCAGGGGTCACTGAAGCTTTCTTT
CASRKSGVTEAFF
>many|TRBD2|TRBJ2-1|TRBV11-2
TGTGCCAGTAGCGGGAGGACCTTAAGCTCCTACAATGAGCAGTTCTTC
CASSGRTLSSYNEQFF
>.|.|TRBJ1-6|TRBV20-1
TGCAGCGCCCACAATCGGGGTAATTCACCCCTCCACTTT
CSAHNRGNSPLHF
>many|.|TRBJ2-5|TRBV2
TGTGCCAGCAGTGCAAGGGTGGAAGAGACCCAGTACTTC
CASSARVEETQYF
>.|.|TRBJ2-3|TRBV4-1
TGCGCCAGCAGCTATGACGGTAGCACAGATACGCAGTATTTT
CASSYDGSTDTQYF
>many|.|TRBJ1-1|TRBV20-1
TGCAGTGCTAGTGCCCAGAACACTGAAGCTTTCTTT
CSASAQNTEAFF
>many|.|TRBJ2-7|TRBV30
TGTGCCTGGACAGGGGTTACCTACGAGCAGTACTTC
CAWTGVTYEQYF
>.|.|TRBJ2-3|TRBV29-1
TGCAGCCTCGTTGAGGACCGGGACCGGAGGACAGATACGCAGTATTTT
CSLVEDRDRRTDTQYF
>.|.|TRBJ1-1|TRBV13
TGTGCCAGCAGCTACTCTACAGGAAGGCGGATCACTGAAGCTTTCTTT
CASSYSTGRRITEAFF
>.|.|TRBJ2-5|TRBV29-1
TGCAGCGTTGTTGAGCTGGGAGGAGAGACCCAGTACTTC
CSVVELGGETQYF
>many|.|TRBJ2-7|TRBV2
TGTGCCAGCCACCCGGCCCGAAGCGAGCAGTACTTC
CASHPARSEQYF
>.|.|TRBJ2-7|TRBV12-3/TRBV12-4
TGTGCCAGCAGGGGACCGATCCCCTACGAGCAGTACTTC
CASRGPIPYEQYF
>many|.|TRBJ2-7|TRBV28
TGTGCCAGCAGTCCGTCATTTGCAGATTACGAGCAGTACTTC
CASSPSFADYEQYF